These 24 T cell receptor beta chains share one sample of origin, sequenced in a study of a mutant IDH1 vaccine in newly diagnosed glioma. Documented time point: week 5, during vaccination. Doses consisted of 300 ug of mutant IDH1 20-mer peptide each, paired with topical imiquimod. No antigen has been assigned to these receptors. Profiling relied on immunoSEQ multiplex PCR, and the TCRdb table lists in-frame clones only, not all of them. This table holds some 51,000 clones, 78% found once. The sample consisted of PBMCs, taken from a glioma patient whose treatment included an IDH1 peptide vaccine. These receptor sequences come from a man aged 50-59 years with glioma.

This chain joins TRBV5-6 and TRBJ2-7, with a weak D call TRBD2 (6 bases). The CDR3 is 14 residues long. Germline CDR1 reads SGHDT; CDR2 reads YYEEEE. Trimming pared 5 bases from V and 0 bases from J, leaving 12 bases between. Here the CDR3 DNA reads TGTGCCAGCAGGTCCGGGACTTACTCCTACGAGCAGTACTTC. Translation: CASRSGTYSYEQYF. Based on the CDR3 plus reference TRBV5-6 and TRBJ2-7, the full variable domain is DAGVTQSPTHLIKTRGQQVTLRCSPKSGHDTVSWYQQALGQGPQFIFQYYEEEERQRGNFPDRFSGHQFPNYSSELNVNALLLGDSALYLCASRSGTYSYEQYFGPGTRLTVT.

The chain combines TRBV9 with TRBJ2-1; D unresolved. Germline V gene sequence: CDR1 SGDLS, CDR2 YYNGEE. V lost 3 bases and J 6 bases, leaving 10 bases between the germline ends. The CDR3 sequence is 13 residues long. The chain's CDR3 is CASSEYVTNEQFF. For the CDR3, the DNA is TGTGCCAGCAGCGAATACGTAACCAATGAGCAGTTCTTC.

This sequence joins TRBV9 and TRBJ1-2; unclear D gene. Trimming took off 4 bases at V and 4 bases at J, with 8 bases between the two ends. Germline assignment: CDR1 SGDLS and CDR2 YYNGEE. The CDR3 totals 12 residues. CDR3 in amino acids: CASSPPGYGYTF. CDR3 DNA: TGTGCCAGCAGCCCCCCGGGCTATGGCTACACCTTC.

The CDR3 DNA is TGTGCCAGCAGCTTTCGAGGGGACCTCGGCGGCTACACCTTC. The encoded protein is CASSFRGDLGGYTF. This chain connects TRBV7-9 to TRBJ1-2, with a possible D match to TRBD1 (5 bases). Looked up from germline, CDR1 is SEHNR and CDR2 is FQNEAQ (reference sequence). This CDR3 spans 14 amino acids. Trimming left V 3 bases short and J 8 bases short, with 16 bases between.

This chain links TRBV5-4 with TRBJ2-7; D perhaps matches TRBD1 (6 bases). Germline V gives CDR1 SGHNT, CDR2 YYREEE (reference sequence). V lost 2 bases to trimming and J lost 6 bases, with 12 bases between them. CDR3 size: 13 residues. CDR3 in amino acids: CASSLRDIPEQYF. CDR3 DNA sequence: TGTGCCAGCAGCTTACGGGACATCCCCGAGCAGTACTTC. Looking up the rest from reference TRBV5-4 and TRBJ2-7 gives the full variable domain: ETGVTQSPTHLIKTRGQQVTLRCSSQSGHNTVSWYQQALGQGPQFIFQYYREEENGRGNFPPRFSGLQFPNYSSELNVNALELDDSALYLCASSLRDIPEQYFGPGTRLTVT.

The genes are TRBV6-5 and TRBJ2-3; the match to TRBD2 covers 9 bases. V was pared by 2 bases and J by 2 bases, with 5 bases of the junction left unmatched. From germline, CDR1 is MNHEY and CDR2 SVGAGI. This CDR3 is 16 amino acids long. The CDR3 coding sequence is TGTGCCAGCAGTTACACAGCGGGGGGCTTCACAGATACGCAGTATTTT. Protein sequence: CASSYTAGGFTDTQYF.

The chain joins TRBV7-9 to TRBJ1-2; 7 bases line up with TRBD1. The V segment lost 5 bases and the J segment 3 bases; nucleotides outside the gene matches: 3. Germline CDR1 reads SEHNR; CDR2 reads FQNEAQ (reference sequence). The CDR3 has 13 amino acids. The CDR3 here is CASSRGTDYGYTF. The CDR3 DNA reads TGTGCCAGCAGCAGAGGGACAGACTATGGCTACACCTTC.

This chain links TRBV4-2 with TRBJ1-2, with 12 positions matching TRBD1. V lost 2 bases, J lost 7 bases, and 5 bases stayed unmatched. The CDR3 runs 15 residues. Germline assignment: CDR1 LGHNA and CDR2 YNFKEQ. The CDR3 DNA is TGTGCCAGCAGCCAACCCCGGGACAGGGGGCGTGGCTACACCTTC. Translation: CASSQPRDRGRGYTF.

This chain joins TRBV7-2 and TRBJ1-4; TRBD1 aligns across 7 bases. This CDR3 has 12 amino acids. J lost 13 bases, V lost 3 bases, and 5 bases had no gene match. The germline CDR1 and CDR2 sequences are SGHTA and FQGNSA. CDR3 nucleotides: TGTGCCAGCAGCTTGTATTCAGGGGGACTGTTTTTT. It encodes CASSLYSGGLFF.

This clone was counted once. An end of the junction does not agree with germline; a read error may underlie this. DNA for the CDR3: TGCAGCGTGGAAGGACTAGCCGGCGAGACCCAGTACTTC. The encoded protein is CSVEGLAGETQYF. This sequence joins TRBV29-1 and TRBJ2-5; 8 bases fit TRBD2. CDR1 and CDR2 (germline): SQVTM, ANQGSEA. The CDR3 extends over 13 amino acids.

This chain joins TRBV6-5 and TRBJ2-7, with a possible D match to TRBD1 (6 bases). This CDR3 is built from 14 residues. Germline lookup yields CDR1 MNHEY and CDR2 SVGAGI. The V and J ends lost 2 bases and 5 bases respectively, with 13 bases between them. As DNA, the CDR3 is TGTGCCAGCAGTTACATGGCAGGGGACGACGAGCAGTACTTC. It encodes CASSYMAGDDEQYF.

V usage is TRBV6-5 and J usage is TRBJ2-1, with 11 bases identical to TRBD2. CDR3 length equals 14 residues. Germline CDR1 MNHEY, CDR2 SVGAGI. The ends lost 8 bases at V and 7 bases at J; junction bases unmatched: 7. In DNA, the CDR3 is TGTGCCAGCGGTTCGGGACTAGCGGCTAATGAGCAGTTCTTC. This encodes CASGSGLAANEQFF.

This clone appeared a single time. J is TRBJ2-7 and V is TRBV30; maybe TRBD1 (5 bases). The germline V and J ends were trimmed by 2 bases and 8 bases, with 16 bases remaining between them. The CDR3 sequence is 13 residues long. Germline V gene sequence: CDR1 GTSNPN, CDR2 SVGIG (reference sequence). The CDR3 loop is CAWSWGRQIQQYF. CDR3 in DNA: TGTGCCTGGAGTTGGGGTAGACAGATCCAGCAGTACTTC.

The rearrangement links TRBV7-9 to TRBJ1-1; 8 bases align to TRBD1. Unmatched junction bases numbered 1, after V lost 1 base and J lost 0 bases. CDR1 is SEHNR and CDR2 is FQNEAQ in the germline V gene (reference sequence). This CDR3 has 15 residues. The CDR3 loop is CASSLGTGMNTEAFF. Written as DNA, the CDR3 is TGTGCCAGCAGCTTAGGGACAGGGATGAACACTGAAGCTTTCTTT.

V and J are TRBV11-2 and TRBJ1-5; the match to TRBD1 covers 7 bases. The V segment lost 5 bases and the J segment 4 bases; nucleotides outside the gene matches: 5. The CDR3 has 14 residues. Germline CDR1 is SGHAT and CDR2 is FQNNGV. The CDR3 DNA reads as TGTGCCAGCAGCCTAGCAGGGGGGAATCAGCCCCAGCATTTT. Translation gives CASSLAGGNQPQHF. Complete variable domain (other parts from reference TRBV11-2 and TRBJ1-5): EAGVAQSPRYKIIEKRQSVAFWCNPISGHATLYWYQQILGQGPKLLIQFQNNGVVDDSQLPKDRFSAERLKGVDSTLKIQPAKLEDSAVYLCASSLAGGNQPQHFGDGTRLSIL.

The chain joins TRBV19 to TRBJ1-5; 8 bases are shared with TRBD1. Germline CDR1 reads LNHDA; CDR2 reads SQIVND (reference sequence). V gave up 6 bases and J gave up 7 bases; unmatched junction bases: 11. This CDR3 region has 15 residues. CDR3 nucleotides: TGTGCCAGTAGCGACAGGGGAAGCGTCGGCCAGCCCCAGCATTTT. It codes for CASSDRGSVGQPQHF.

The gene calls are TRBV9 and TRBJ1-1; TRBD1 is a possible D gene (5 bases). This CDR3 contains 13 residues. V lost 0 bases, J lost 3 bases, and 6 bases lay in between. Germline V lookup: CDR1 SGDLS, CDR2 YYNGEE. CDR3: CASSVGGDTEAFF. The CDR3 DNA reads TGTGCCAGCAGCGTAGGGGGGGACACTGAAGCTTTCTTT.

This chain connects TRBV27 to TRBJ1-5; 9 nucleotides agree with TRBD1. This CDR3 spans 14 amino acids. Unmatched junction bases numbered 4, after V lost 6 bases and J lost 4 bases. Germline assignment: CDR1 MNHEY and CDR2 SMNVEV (reference sequence). The CDR3 DNA reads as TGTGCCAGCAGGCCGACAGGGGGGAATCAGCCCCAGCATTTT. This translates into CASRPTGGNQPQHF.

The CDR3 coding sequence is TGTGCCAGCAACGGACAGGGGAACACTGAAGCTTTCTTT. Translating gives CASNGQGNTEAFF. The chain uses TRBV2 and TRBJ1-1; 8 nucleotides match TRBD1. V lost 7 bases to trimming and J lost 1 base; unmatched junction nucleotides: 2. This CDR3 contains 13 residues. CDR1 and CDR2 (germline): SNHLY, FYNNEI.

This clone was counted once. The gene calls are TRBV5-4 and TRBJ2-1; tentatively, D is TRBD2 (5 bases). Per germline, CDR1 SGHNT and CDR2 YYREEE (reference sequence). This CDR3 region has 15 residues. Between the trimmed V and J ends, which lost 1 base and 6 bases, there was a span of 14 bases. Written as DNA, the CDR3 is TGTGCCAGCAGCTTGAACGGAGGATCCATCAATGAGCAGTTCTTC. Encoded protein: CASSLNGGSINEQFF. Variable domain in full (rest from reference TRBV5-4 and TRBJ2-1): ETGVTQSPTHLIKTRGQQVTLRCSSQSGHNTVSWYQQALGQGPQFIFQYYREEENGRGNFPPRFSGLQFPNYSSELNVNALELDDSALYLCASSLNGGSINEQFFGPGTRLTVL.

This clone was counted at least ten times. The V gene is TRBV6-5, the J gene TRBJ1-2, with 8 bases identical to TRBD1. V shed 2 bases, J shed 4 bases, and the junction held 3 bases outside the gene matches. Per germline, CDR1 MNHEY and CDR2 SVGAGI. The CDR3 totals 14 residues. In DNA, the CDR3 is TGTGCCAGCAGTTACCGGACAGGGCTCTATGGCTACACCTTC. Protein sequence: CASSYRTGLYGYTF.

The chain couples TRBV6-1 to TRBJ1-2; D not certain. The germline CDR1 and CDR2 sequences are MNHNS and SASEGT. Trimming took 10 bases from V and 7 from J, leaving 13 bases between them. CDR3 size: 11 residues. CDR3 residues: CATQDVRGYTF. In nucleotides, the CDR3 is TGTGCCACCCAAGACGTACGTGGCTACACCTTC.

The J gene is TRBJ2-3, the V gene TRBV19, with no clear D. The CDR3 is 12 residues long. In germline, CDR1 is LNHDA, CDR2 SQIVND (reference sequence). The germline V and J ends were trimmed by 5 bases and 3 bases, with 6 bases remaining between them. CDR3 nucleotides: TGTGCCAGTAGTTCTCGAACAGATACGCAGTATTTT. Encoded protein: CASSSRTDTQYF.

This clone was found once. The V and J genes are TRBV27 and TRBJ2-3; the D is unclear. Germline V gene lookup returns CDR1 MNHEY and CDR2 SMNVEV (reference sequence). This CDR3 has 17 residues. V gave up 0 bases and J gave up 0 bases, with 13 bases separating them. DNA of the CDR3: TGTGCCAGCAGTTTATCTGATGGGGTATCTAGCACAGATACGCAGTATTTT. As protein: CASSLSDGVSSTDTQYF.